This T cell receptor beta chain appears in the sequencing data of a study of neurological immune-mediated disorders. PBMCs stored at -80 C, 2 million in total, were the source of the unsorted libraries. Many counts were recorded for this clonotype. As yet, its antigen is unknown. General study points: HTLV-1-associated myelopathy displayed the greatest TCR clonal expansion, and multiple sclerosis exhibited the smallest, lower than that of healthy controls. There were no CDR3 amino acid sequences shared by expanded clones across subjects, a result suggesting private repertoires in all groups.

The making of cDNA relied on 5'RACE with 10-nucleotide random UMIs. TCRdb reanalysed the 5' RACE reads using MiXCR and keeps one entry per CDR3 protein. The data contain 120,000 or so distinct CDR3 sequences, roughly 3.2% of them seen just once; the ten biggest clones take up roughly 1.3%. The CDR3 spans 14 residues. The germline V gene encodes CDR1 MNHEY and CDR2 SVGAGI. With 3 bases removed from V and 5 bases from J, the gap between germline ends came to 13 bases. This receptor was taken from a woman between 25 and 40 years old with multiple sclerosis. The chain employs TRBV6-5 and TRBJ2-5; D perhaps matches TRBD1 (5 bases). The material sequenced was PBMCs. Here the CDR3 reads CASSYGQGRETQYF. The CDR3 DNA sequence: TGTGCCAGCAGTTATGGGCAGGGCAGGGAGACCCAGTACTTC.